The clone carrying this T cell receptor beta chain was detected many times. Its antigen is not identified. PBMCs stored at -80 C, numbering 2 million, were the origin of the unsorted libraries. CDR1 is SEHNR, CDR2 FQNEAQ, per germline (reference sequence). Losses at the gene ends were 4 bases for V and 5 bases for J; bases not matched to a gene: 8. The CDR3 spans 15 residues. The data were taken from a study of neurological immune-mediated disorders. Study conclusions and caveats: Expanded clones shared no identical CDR3 amino acid sequences across subjects, which suggested private TCR-beta repertoires in all groups.

cDNA was made by 5'RACE with 10-nucleotide random UMIs. Sequencing runs each generated in excess of 200 million TCR-beta sequences derived from 15-18 subjects. TCRdb independently ran MiXCR on the 5' RACE reads; one entry per CDR3 protein. The sample has approximately 16,000 distinct CDR3 sequences; about 22% are singletons. The clonotype comes from a man between 45 and 60 years old in good health. The gene calls are TRBV7-9 and TRBJ1-5; 7 nucleotides match TRBD1. The sample consisted of PBMCs. CDR3 sequence (DNA): TGTGCCAGCAGCTCCTCGGGAGGGGGCGATCAGCCCCAGCATTTT. It encodes CASSSSGGGDQPQHF.